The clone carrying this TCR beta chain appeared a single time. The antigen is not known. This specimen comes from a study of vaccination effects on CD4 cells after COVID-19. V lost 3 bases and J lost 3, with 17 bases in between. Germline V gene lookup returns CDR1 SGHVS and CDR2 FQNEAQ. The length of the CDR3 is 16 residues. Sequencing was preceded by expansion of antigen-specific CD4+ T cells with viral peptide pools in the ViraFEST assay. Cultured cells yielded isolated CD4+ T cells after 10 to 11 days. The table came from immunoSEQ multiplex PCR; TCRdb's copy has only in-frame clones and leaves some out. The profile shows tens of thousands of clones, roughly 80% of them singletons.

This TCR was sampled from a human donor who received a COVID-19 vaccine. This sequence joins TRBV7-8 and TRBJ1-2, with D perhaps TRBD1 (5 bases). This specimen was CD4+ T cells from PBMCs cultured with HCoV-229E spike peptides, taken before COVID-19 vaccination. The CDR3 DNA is TGTGCCAGCAGCTTGGGGGATAGGACTCGCTACTATGGCTACACCTTC. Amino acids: CASSLGDRTRYYGYTF. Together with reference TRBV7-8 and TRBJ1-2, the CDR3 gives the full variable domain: GAGVSQSPRYKVAKRGQDVALRCDPISGHVSLFWYQQALGQGPEFLTYFQNEAQLDKSGLPSDRFFAERPEGSVSTLKIQRTQQEDSAVYLCASSLGDRTRYYGYTFGSGTRLTVV.